The present entry profiles one T cell receptor (beta chain) with its context. The antigen it recognizes is unknown. Within one base of it there is no much larger clone, and no base qualities were kept. TCR CDR3 regions were amplified from genomic DNA by multiplex PCR using the deep immunoSEQ assay. Extracted genomic DNA from each cell subset was distributed evenly across all wells of several immunoSEQ 96-well plates, and each plate was treated as a replicate. For sorted subsets, around 0.2 ug of genomic DNA, equivalent to 25,000 to 35,000 T cell genomes, went into each replicate PCR. Purified libraries were measured with a Qubit 3.0 fluorometer, size-checked on a Bioanalyzer 2100, and measured again with the KAPA Library Quantification kit. Every immunoSEQ 96-well plate was sequenced on a separate single-read 150-cycle Illumina NextSeq 550 flow cell. As for the original processing: Because the immunoSEQ output held only junctional sequences and lacked quality scores, the filtering could not match the filtering applied to full-length reads. Sequences were annotated with PyIR, a Python wrapper for IgBLAST v1.9, and V/J genes and CDR3 were assigned using IMGT germline references. Reads were filtered out if the reads had weak V/J assignments (E-value above 1e-6), no CDR3, stop codons, out-of-frame junctions, or ambiguous translated residues. V3J clonotypes were defined as sequences sharing an identical inferred V gene, J gene, and CDR3 amino acid sequence. The percentage overlap between two repertoires was calculated by dividing the number of shared unique clonotypes by the size of the smaller repertoire. Repertoire richness was assessed with RTK rarefaction, the Chao1 estimator, and Recon v2.1 estimates of unobserved clonotypes. OLGA was used to compute generation probabilities for all TCRbeta clonotypes that the gDNA method yielded from a handful of donors. The table was pulled from immuneACCESS by TCRdb, which kept in-frame rearrangements only. Such tables lose some clones; where checked, under half of the loss comes from unresolved V genes, and the rest has no known cause. The V and J calls and the clone size are those of that table, but D and trimming were determined from the DNA. The sample table records around 700,000 clones; around 67% of these occur just once. Jointly, the top ten make up 1.5% to 2% of the sample.

This sample is drawn from a study of shared clonotypes between healthy human individuals (TCRdb year 2020). A note on the overall study: The cohort comprised a couple of women and three men aged 18 to 49 years. For each donor, three plates each were used for CD4 naive and CD4 memory, two plates were used for CD8 naive, and one plate was used for CD8 memory. The study deeply sequenced blood TCR repertoires of about five healthy adults to estimate repertoire size and the extent of clonotype sharing between individuals. To increase sequencing depth and limit assay-specific biases, TCR repertoire library preparation and sequencing were carried out by different laboratories using diverse techniques. Between about 0.8 and 8.9 billion PBMCs per donor were obtained by leukapheresis.

Donors were healthy HIV-negative adults with no recently reported acute infections or vaccinations. Only Caucasian adults living in Nashville, Tennessee, USA were represented among the donors. Magnetic negative selection was used to enrich CD4+ T cells, after which naive cells were positively selected on CD45RA and the negative fraction became the memory subset. After blood collection by leukapheresis, PBMCs were isolated using Ficoll-Histopaque density gradient centrifugation and then cryopreserved in the vapor phase of liquid nitrogen. Analytical flow cytometry was used to check the purity and quantity of each magnetically sorted T cell population. Genomic DNA was isolated from every sorted fraction and measured by UV absorbance on a Nanodrop 2000c. CDR1 and CDR2 are drawn from the germline V gene (reference sequence): SEHNR, FQNEAQ. For this chain, trimming is 5 bases at the V end and 6 bases at the J end, and the number of junction bases without a gene match is 9. The CDR3 numbers 16 residues from cysteine through phenylalanine. The DNA shown is the 48-base CDR3, in frame from base 1.

Study-level results and caveats: Roughly 5% of naive CD4, around 4% of naive CD8, 2.3% of memory CD4, and around 0.42% of memory CD8 clonotypes were shared across four donors. Because the study included a small number of donors, the genetic and exposure-history diversity represented was limited. Based on pairwise subsampling, the degree of clonotype sharing among donors was expected to be affected by sequencing depth. Even with the large sequencing depth, rarefaction of the sorted-subset datasets indicated that sequencing was incomplete. Only blood was sampled, and tissue TCR repertoires likely differ from those in blood. Compared with non-shared clonotypes, clonotypes shared by all four sorted-subset donors had higher generation probabilities. Naive subsets generally had larger estimated clonotype richness than memory subsets.

In this chain, TRBV7-9 is recombined with TRBJ2-7; 14 junctional bases match TRBD2. This sequence was found in a woman between 25 and 40 years old in good health. Sequencing used memory CD4+ T cells sorted from blood. The label giving this sample's cell subset or site can be read as: CD45RA-negative fraction. The DNA sequence follows: TGTGCCAGCAGCCACCCGACTAGCGGGAGGGCGGGCGAGCAGTACTTC. Protein translation: CASSHPTSGRAGEQYF. Outside the CDR3, residues come from the reference TRBV7-9 and TRBJ2-7 proteins, so the full variable domain is: DTGVSQNPRHKITKRGQNVTFRCDPISEHNRLYWYRQTLGQGPEFLTYFQNEAQLEKSRLLSDRFSAERPKGSFSTLEIQRTEQGDSAMYLCASSHPTSGRAGEQYFGPGTRLTVT.